The source of this T cell receptor beta chain is a study of blood T cell repertoires in COVID-19. Study as a whole: COVID-19 samples, acute and convalescent, were from the United States, Italy and Spain.

This CDR3 spans 13 amino acids. Trimming took off 3 bases at V and 4 bases at J, with 7 bases between the two ends. Using immunoSEQ multiplex PCR, the repertoire was profiled, and TCRdb retains in-frame clones only, with some absent. The profile shows roughly 410,000 clones, 75% to 90% of them singletons. V and J are TRBV12-3 or TRBV12-4 and TRBJ1-5, with D uncertain. The receptor was isolated from a woman aged 40 to 50 with COVID-19, enrolled during active disease. Source material: peripheral blood. As DNA, the CDR3 is TGTGCCAGCAGTTTCCACGGGAATCAGCCCCAGCATTTT. Its translation: CASSFHGNQPQHF.